This T cell receptor beta chain was captured in a study of cytomegalovirus exposure and HLA in healthy donors. On this clone: What it recognizes is unknown.

Germline CDR1 reads SGHNT; CDR2 reads YENEEA. The J segment lost 5 bases and the V segment lost 6 bases, leaving 2 bases of the junction unmatched. The CDR3 is made up of 13 amino acids. General observations from the study: In vitro checks showed that three CMV-associated chains really do target CMV antigens. It was about 180 TCR beta chains that were listed as cytomegalovirus-associated.

Clones were read by immunoSEQ multiplex PCR, and TCRdb kept only the in-frame ones, dropping some. The sample records 150,000 to 200,000 clones, around 90% being singletons. This sequence was found in a man younger than 30 in good health and CMV-seronegative. The material sequenced was PBMCs. This sequence joins TRBV11-3 and TRBJ2-3; 10 bases align to TRBD2. In DNA form, the CDR3 reads TGTGCCAGCAGGCCTAGCGGGGGAGATACGCAGTATTTT. The encoded protein is CASRPSGGDTQYF.